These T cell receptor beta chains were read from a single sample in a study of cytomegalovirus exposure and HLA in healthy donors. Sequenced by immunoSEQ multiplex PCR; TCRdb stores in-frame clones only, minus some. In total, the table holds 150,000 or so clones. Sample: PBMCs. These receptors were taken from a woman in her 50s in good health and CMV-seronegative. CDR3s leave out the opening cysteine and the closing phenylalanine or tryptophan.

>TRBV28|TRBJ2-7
ASSSVEPGVRSYEQY
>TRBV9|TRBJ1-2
ASRGTPGTGNDGYT
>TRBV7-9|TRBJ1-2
ASSLAPRTGFYG
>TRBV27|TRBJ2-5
ASSKWGGGDQETQY
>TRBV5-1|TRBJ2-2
ASSLVGASNTGELF
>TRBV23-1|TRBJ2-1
ASSHRLAGLSYNEQF
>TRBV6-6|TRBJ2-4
ASSSQDRGDIQY
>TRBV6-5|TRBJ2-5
ASSYGGGRQETQY
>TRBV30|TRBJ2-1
AWKRGPYNEQF
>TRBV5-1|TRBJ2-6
ASSLASGANVLT
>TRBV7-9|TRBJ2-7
ASSLEAAGGEQY
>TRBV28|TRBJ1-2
ASSASTGGAGYGYT
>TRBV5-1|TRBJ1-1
ASSSGQGTEAF
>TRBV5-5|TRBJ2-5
ASSLVVFQETQY
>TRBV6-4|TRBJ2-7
ASSDPLSGGRALEQY
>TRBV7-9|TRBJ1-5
ASSLSAGNQPQH
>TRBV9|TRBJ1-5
ASSAGQGPSQPQH
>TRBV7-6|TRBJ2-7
ASSPNPGGPYEQY
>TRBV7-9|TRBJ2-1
ASRPGTFNEQF
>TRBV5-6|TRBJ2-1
ASSLETSGSTEQF
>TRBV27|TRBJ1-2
ASSPVIPGQGAYGYT
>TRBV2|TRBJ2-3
ASSRRTSGGRDTQY
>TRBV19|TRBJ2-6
ASSIARTGSANVLT
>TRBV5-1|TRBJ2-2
ASSRAGGPVGELF
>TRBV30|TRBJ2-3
AWSFGTSGRAADTQY
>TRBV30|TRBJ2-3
AWSDRLEENTDTQY
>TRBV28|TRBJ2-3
ASSLLGGAFTDTQY
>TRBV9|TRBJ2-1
ASSGSGRPLYNEQF
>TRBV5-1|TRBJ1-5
ASSRGGGNQPQH
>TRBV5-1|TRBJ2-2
ASSLAPGNTGELF
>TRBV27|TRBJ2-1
ASKLTHREGNEQF
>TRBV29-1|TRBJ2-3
SVVFRGGGGTDTQY
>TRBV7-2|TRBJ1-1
ASSPRTGPNTEAF
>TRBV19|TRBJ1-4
ASSVRIRDTEKLF
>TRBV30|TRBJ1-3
AWAQGAGNTIY
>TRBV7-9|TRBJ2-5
ASSVGQGAETQY
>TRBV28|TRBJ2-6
ASSAGRGAGANVLT
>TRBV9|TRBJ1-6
ASSVATDSPLH
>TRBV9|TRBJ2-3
ASSVGGVSTDTQY
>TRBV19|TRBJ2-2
ASSISSGGELF
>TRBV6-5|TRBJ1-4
ASSYSPGAGEKLF
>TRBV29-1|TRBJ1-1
SVRTGSGTEAF
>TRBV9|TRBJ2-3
ASSGAGGTQY
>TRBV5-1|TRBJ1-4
ASSLLSQGFQELF
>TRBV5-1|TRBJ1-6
ASSQGPHENNSPLH
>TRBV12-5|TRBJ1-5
ASGLGNSGGVDQPQH
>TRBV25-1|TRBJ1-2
ASTAGSNYGYT
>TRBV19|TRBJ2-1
ASSPGWGGDNEQF
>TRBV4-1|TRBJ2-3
ASSQDRGRSLRTDTQY
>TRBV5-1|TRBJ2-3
ASKDSRSTDTQY